This TCR beta chain was profiled in a study of cytomegalovirus exposure and HLA in healthy donors. Trimming removed 3 bases from V and 0 bases from J, with 11 bases in between. The CDR3 extends over 15 amino acids. CDR1 LNHDA and CDR2 SQIVND come from the germline V gene (reference sequence). Use of 60 Vbeta and 13 Jbeta primers characterized the PCR. TCRdb's copy holds only in-frame clones and misses some; the assay was immunoSEQ multiplex PCR. The sample shows around 170,000 clones, roughly 75% of them seen only once. Sequencing was carried out using PBMCs. The TCR was taken from a woman aged 45 to 65 in good health and CMV-seropositive. The J gene is TRBJ1-2, the V gene TRBV19; D is perhaps TRBD1 (5 bases). For the CDR3, the DNA is TGTGCCAGTAGTATCCCGGACACCCCTAACTATGGCTACACCTTC. Translated: CASSIPDTPNYGYTF.